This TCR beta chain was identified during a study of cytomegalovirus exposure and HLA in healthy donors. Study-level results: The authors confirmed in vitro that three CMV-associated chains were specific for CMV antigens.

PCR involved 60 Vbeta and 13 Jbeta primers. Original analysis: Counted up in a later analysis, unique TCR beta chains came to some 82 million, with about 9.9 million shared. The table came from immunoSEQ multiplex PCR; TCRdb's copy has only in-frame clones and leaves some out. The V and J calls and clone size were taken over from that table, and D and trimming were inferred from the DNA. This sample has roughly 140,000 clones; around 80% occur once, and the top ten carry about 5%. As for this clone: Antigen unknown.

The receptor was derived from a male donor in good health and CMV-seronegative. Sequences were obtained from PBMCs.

CDR3: CASSQDTGNNYGYTF. Here the CDR3 DNA reads TGCGCCAGCAGCCAAGACACAGGGAATAACTATGGCTACACCTTC. The chain is built from TRBV4-1 and TRBJ1-2; possibly TRBD1 for D (6 bases). The CDR3 is made up of 15 amino acids. CDR1 MGHRA and CDR2 YSYEKL come from the germline V gene. V was shortened by 0 bases and J by 1 base, with 9 bases between the two germline ends.